The present entry profiles one T cell receptor (beta chain) with its context. Each CDR3 protein is one row after TCRdb ran MiXCR on the RT-PCR reads. The sample lists around 570,000 distinct CDR3 sequences; over 9% were seen once. This sample stems from a study of response to subunit inactivated influenza vaccine. CDR1 is MDHEN, CDR2 SYDVKM, per germline. The CDR3 spans 13 residues. V was cut by 6 bases and J by 2 bases, with 11 bases left in between. The sample was also reused in another study, on T cells expressing NK-cell markers. From that paper: 5'RACE template switching built TCR beta cDNA with unique molecular identifiers. Restriction of sorting to alpha-beta TCR T cells was accomplished in several experiments using an anti-gamma-delta TCR antibody. In five to seven donors, dominant CD3+CD56+NKG2C+ clonotypes ranked among the top 10 CD8+ clonotypes.

V is TRBV28 and J is TRBJ2-7; perhaps TRBD2 as D (5 bases). The material was PBMCs from blood, obtained on the day of vaccination. The sequence derives from a man aged 50-60 years who received an inactivated influenza vaccine. Written as DNA, the CDR3 is TGTGCCAGCAGCCGCGGGCCGACCTACGAGCAGTACTTC. It is translated as CASSRGPTYEQYF. The full variable domain, with the rest looked up from reference TRBV28 and TRBJ2-7, is DVKVTQSSRYLVKRTGEKVFLECVQDMDHENMFWYRQDPGLGLRLIYFSYDVKMKEKGDIPEGYSVSREKKERFSLILESASTNQTSMYLCASSRGPTYEQYFGPGTRLTVT.